This passage covers 16 T cell receptor beta chains from one sample sequenced in a study of blood T cell repertoires in COVID-19. The data were produced by immunoSEQ multiplex PCR, yet TCRdb's version contains in-frame clones alone and is incomplete. This sample carries roughly 100,000 clones, approximately 82% of them seen once, and the ten largest clones take about 16%. The specimen was peripheral blood. These receptors were taken from a woman of 80 years or more with acute or convalescent COVID-19.

The chain links TRBV11-2 to TRBJ2-5, with 16 bases fitting TRBD2. The germline CDR1 and CDR2 sequences are SGHAT and FQNNGV. V gave up 1 base and J gave up 7 bases; unmatched junction bases: 9. CDR3 length equals 18 residues. This CDR3 is CASSLVAGTSGRAGTQYF. CDR3 in DNA: TGTGCCAGCAGCTTAGTGGCCGGGACTAGCGGGAGGGCCGGGACCCAGTACTTC.

The J gene is TRBJ2-1, the V gene TRBV3-1 (or the pseudogene TRBV3-2), with 11 bases aligning to TRBD2. V lost 4 bases, J lost 6 bases, and 5 bases stayed unmatched. The CDR3 is made up of 15 amino acids. Germline V gene sequence: CDR1 LGHDT, CDR2 YNNKEL (reference sequence). The DNA for the CDR3 is TGTGCCAGCAGCCGCGGACTAGCGGGTCCCAATGAGCAGTTCTTC. Protein sequence: CASSRGLAGPNEQFF.

The chain carries TRBV3-1 (or the pseudogene TRBV3-2) and TRBJ1-2; perhaps TRBD1 as D (6 bases). The germline gives CDR1 LGHDT, CDR2 YNNKEL (reference sequence). V was shortened by 4 bases and J by 6 bases, with 15 bases between the two germline ends. This CDR3 has 14 amino acids. The CDR3: CASSLRTAPNGYTF. The CDR3 DNA reads as TGTGCCAGCAGCCTACGGACAGCTCCTAATGGCTACACCTTC.

The rearrangement joins TRBV14 to TRBJ2-5, with no clear D. This CDR3 spans 12 amino acids. Trimming pared 3 bases from V and 5 bases from J, leaving 7 bases between. Germline assignment: CDR1 SGHDN and CDR2 FVKESK. The CDR3 is CASSQNRETQYF. CDR3 DNA: TGTGCCAGCAGCCAGAATCGGGAGACCCAGTACTTC.

This clone was seen at least ten times. J is TRBJ2-7 and V is TRBV28; 7 bases are shared with TRBD2. With 4 bases clipped from V and 4 bases from J, the junction kept 1 base outside the gene matches. CDR1 is MDHEN, CDR2 SYDVKM, per germline. This CDR3 spans 12 amino acids. The CDR3 DNA follows: TGTGCCAGCAGTTGGGGGGGGTACGAGCAGTACGTC. Encoded protein: CASSWGGYEQYV.

V gene TRBV18 combines with J gene TRBJ1-2; D might be TRBD1 (6 bases). Germline V gene data show CDR1 as KGHSH and CDR2 as LQKENI. The length of the CDR3 is 14 residues. Trimming removed 6 bases from V and 6 bases from J, with 17 bases in between. The CDR3 here is CASSPRGGADGYTF. CDR3 coding DNA: TGTGCCAGCTCCCCCCGGGGGGGGGCCGATGGCTACACCTTC.

This chain connects TRBV2 to TRBJ2-4; D is perhaps TRBD1 (6 bases). The V end lost 4 bases, the J end lost 6 bases, and 10 bases lay between the germline ends. The germline gives CDR1 SNHLY, CDR2 FYNNEI. CDR3 length: 13 residues. CDR3 residues: CASSGQDPNIQYF. As DNA, the CDR3 is TGTGCCAGCAGTGGACAGGACCCAAACATTCAGTACTTC.

This clone was seen a handful of times. The rearrangement links TRBV9 to TRBJ1-2; the D is unclear. Germline loops: CDR1 SGDLS, CDR2 YYNGEE. CDR3 size: 13 residues. V was clipped by 4 bases and J by 6 bases, with 13 bases between them. The CDR3 DNA follows: TGTGCCAGCAGCTTTTTCGACGGGGATGGCTACACCTTC. Its protein product is CASSFFDGDGYTF.

This clone was counted once. The V and J genes are TRBV11-2 and TRBJ2-3, with D possibly matching TRBD2 (5 bases). Trimming removed 4 bases at V and 6 bases at J, with 8 bases between. CDR1 is SGHAT and CDR2 is FQNNGV in the germline V gene. The CDR3 length is 12 residues. The CDR3 DNA sequence: TGTGCCAGCAGCTCAGAGCGGGATACGCAGTATTTT. Protein: CASSSERDTQYF.

The chain employs TRBV7-9 and TRBJ2-2; TRBD1 matches at 9 bases. CDR1 is SEHNR and CDR2 is FQNEAQ in the germline V gene (reference sequence). The CDR3 has 13 amino acids. V lost 6 bases and J lost 8; bases outside the gene matches: 4. The CDR3, as DNA: TGTGCCAGCAGGGACAGGGGATATGGGGAGCTGTTTTTT. It translates to CASRDRGYGELFF.

The rearrangement links TRBV5-1 to TRBJ1-1; D is uncertain. Germline values: CDR1 SGHRS, CDR2 YFSETQ. V lost 1 base to trimming and J lost 6 bases, with 13 bases between them. The CDR3 is 14 amino acids. The CDR3 spells CASSLSMVAPEAFF. CDR3 in DNA: TGCGCCAGCAGCTTGAGCATGGTAGCGCCTGAAGCTTTCTTT.

The chain employs TRBV6-6 and TRBJ2-3; the match to TRBD1 covers 7 bases. The CDR3 contains 14 residues. Germline CDR1 and CDR2: MNHNY and SVGAGI (reference sequence). V was clipped by 5 bases and J by 13 bases; unmatched bases: 15. CDR3 DNA sequence: TGTGCCAGCAGTCAGTCCCGGGACAGTTCTCGGAAGTATTTT. It yields the protein CASSQSRDSSRKYF.

CDR3 DNA: TGTGCCAGCAGCGAACCAGCGGGAGCGGAGACCCAGTACTTC. It encodes CASSEPAGAETQYF. The rearrangement uses TRBV7-2 and TRBJ2-5, with 8 bases aligning to TRBD2. V lost 5 bases to trimming and J lost 5 bases; unmatched junction nucleotides: 7. The CDR3 spans 14 residues. Per germline, CDR1 SGHTA and CDR2 FQGNSA.

The gene calls are TRBV12-1 and TRBJ1-2. TRBV12-1 is a pseudogene locus. The CDR3 totals 13 residues. Here the CDR3 reads CASSRGWNYGYTF. DNA of the CDR3: TGTGCCAGCTCGCGGGGATGGAACTATGGCTACACCTTC.

The CDR3 DNA reads as TGTGCCAGCTCACCCGGTCCCTCCTACGAGCAGTACTTC. Its protein product is CASSPGPSYEQYF. This rearrangement joins TRBV18 to TRBJ2-7; D gene uncertain. Trimming left V 3 bases short and J 0 bases short, with 6 bases between. The CDR3 is made up of 13 amino acids. Germline CDR1 KGHSH, CDR2 LQKENI. Variable domain in full (rest from reference TRBV18 and TRBJ2-7): NAGVMQNPRHLVRRRGQEARLRCSPMKGHSHVYWYRQLPEEGLKFMVYLQKENIIDESGMPKERFSAEFPKEGPSILRIQQVVRGDSAAYFCASSPGPSYEQYFGPGTRLTVT.

V usage is TRBV28 and J usage is TRBJ1-5; weak D call: TRBD1 (5 bases). Looked up from germline, CDR1 is MDHEN and CDR2 is SYDVKM. CDR3 length equals 15 residues. V was cut by 7 bases and J by 2 bases, with 15 bases left in between. CDR3 in amino acids: CASTTGGEGNQPQHF. DNA for the CDR3: TGTGCCAGCACCACCGGGGGGGAGGGCAATCAGCCCCAGCATTTT.